This note documents a single T cell receptor beta chain sequence. Antigen specificity is unknown. The data belong to a study of CD4 T cells in relation to SARS-CoV-2 and coronaviruses. Trimming removed 6 bases from V and 4 bases from J, with 9 bases in between. CDR3 length equals 12 residues. This table comes from immunoSEQ multiplex PCR, and its TCRdb copy is limited to in-frame clones, with some not included. The sample has about 36,000 clones, approximately 80% seen once; the top ten hold more than 6%. This chain joins TRBV12-3 or TRBV12-4 and TRBJ1-2; perhaps TRBD1 as D (5 bases). This receptor was taken from an adult with COVID-19. The specimen sequenced was naive CD4+ T cells from PBMCs, cultured in vitro. Described subset: naive CD4+ T cells isolated by negative enrichment. The CDR3 loop is CASSLDSYGYTF. The CDR3 bases are TGTGCCAGCAGCCTAGACAGCTATGGCTACACCTTC.